Listed below are T cell receptor beta chains from one sample, sequenced in a study of T cells in Graves' hyperthyroidism and ophthalmopathy. TCRdb processed the multiplex PCR reads anew with MiXCR; each CDR3 protein has one entry. The sample lists roughly 500,000 distinct CDR3 sequences; about 20% were seen once. Material: blood. These receptors all stem from a woman aged 70-85 years with Graves' ophthalmopathy. CDR3s leave out the opening cysteine and the closing phenylalanine or tryptophan. Fields, in order: CDR3 length, V gene, clone size, D gene, J gene, CDR3 protein. A D gene is named only where the DNA matches it firmly. Part of the rows lack a size; the others show once, few, many or a class for expanded clones.

>13|TRBV5-1|-|TRBD2|TRBJ2-2
ASSQQLAGSGELF
>13|TRBV19|few|-|TRBJ1-1
ASSIDRQGSTEAF
>15|TRBV6-2/TRBV6-3|few|-|TRBJ2-2
ASSYSLTGASTGELF
>16|TRBV19|-|TRBD2|TRBJ2-2
ASSYAVAGGRATGELF
>11|TRBV15|-|-|TRBJ2-3
ATSRDWEDTQY
>13|TRBV5-1|-|TRBD1|TRBJ1-2
ASSLQQGGNYGYT
>13|TRBV5-1|-|TRBD2|TRBJ2-7
ASSSTSGRSYEQY
>12|TRBV18|-|-|TRBJ1-1
ASSPLSGGTEAF
>13|TRBV20-1|-|TRBD2|TRBJ2-5
SASTSGRAPETQY
>15|TRBV3-1|-|-|TRBJ2-3
ASSQGVIQGGTDTQY
>16|TRBV6-1|few|-|TRBJ1-3
ASSEGEGPTLSGNTIY
>11|TRBV6-5|few|-|TRBJ1-1
ASSYERLTEAF
>10|TRBV29-1|many|-|TRBJ2-1
SVERSGDEQF
>13|TRBV27|-|-|TRBJ2-7
ASSITRGLSYEQY
>13|TRBV11-2|many|-|TRBJ2-3
ASSLVRGRTDTQY
>11|TRBV14|-|-|TRBJ1-2
ASSQMRAYGYT
>11|TRBV12-3/TRBV12-4|many|TRBD1|TRBJ1-1
ASILDRGAEAF